This T cell receptor beta chain appears in the sequencing data of a study of blood T cell repertoires in COVID-19. Study information: Sites in the United States, Italy and Spain provided acute and convalescent COVID-19 samples. PBMCs, B-cell-depleted T cells, or T cells were the source of the cDNA or gDNA that made up the material.

The V segment lost 4 bases and the J segment 3 bases; nucleotides outside the gene matches: 8. Germline loops: CDR1 KGHSH, CDR2 LQKENI. The CDR3 is made up of 16 amino acids. Under the authors' procedure: Quantification of nucleated cells was approximated via reference gene primer amplification. Assay: immunoSEQ multiplex PCR; the TCRdb copy retains only in-frame clones and omits some. V and J calls and clone size are copied from that table; D and trimming were computed from the DNA. Here the sample spans approximately 170,000 clones, roughly nine tenths being singletons. This clonotype originated in a man between 60 and 75 years old with active or convalescent COVID-19. Sequenced: peripheral blood. This chain joins TRBV18 and TRBJ1-4, with 7 bases identical to TRBD1. The CDR3 sequence: CASSHDRAWANEKLFF. The DNA of the CDR3 is TGTGCCAGCTCACACGACAGGGCTTGGGCTAATGAAAAACTGTTTTTT.